The 14 T cell receptor beta chains reported below all come from one sample, sequenced in a study of T cell changes during pregnancy in multiple sclerosis. Libraries were prepared by immunoSEQ multiplex PCR; TCRdb keeps only in-frame clonotypes and omits some of them. Of about 22,000 clones listed, more than 80% were seen once; the top ten hold more than 0.65%. This specimen was CD4+ T cells from peripheral blood mononuclear cells, taken in the third trimester of pregnancy. The receptors here all came from a female donor in good health, enrolled as a control in a pregnancy study.

The J gene is TRBJ1-1, the V gene TRBV5-1; TRBD1 agrees at 8 bases. J lost 1 base, V lost 0 bases, and 8 bases had no gene match. Germline lookup yields CDR1 SGHRS and CDR2 YFSETQ. The CDR3 sequence is 17 residues long. As DNA, the CDR3 is TGCGCCAGCAGCTTGGCCGGGCTCACAGGGGGGAACACTGAAGCTTTCTTT. Encoded protein: CASSLAGLTGGNTEAFF.

The CDR3 coding sequence is TGTGCCAGTAGTATCGGACACCCACCCCTCCACTTT. It codes for CASSIGHPPLHF. The V call is TRBV19, the J call TRBJ1-6, with D possibly matching TRBD1 (5 bases). The CDR3 covers 12 residues. The germline V gene has CDR1 LNHDA and CDR2 SQIVND (reference sequence). V dropped 3 bases and J dropped 11 bases, with 8 bases sitting between them.

This chain connects TRBV5-1 to TRBJ2-2; 7 bases are a match to TRBD1. Trimming at V came to 3 bases and at J to 0 bases, leaving 11 bases not matched to a gene. The CDR3 loop spans 18 amino acids. Germline CDR1 SGHRS, CDR2 YFSETQ. The CDR3 loop is CASSSGLLQGTNTGELFF. The CDR3 nucleotides read TGCGCCAGCAGCTCAGGACTCTTACAGGGGACGAACACCGGGGAGCTGTTTTTT.

The V and J genes are TRBV7-2 and TRBJ2-3; 9 nucleotides match TRBD2. The J segment lost 6 bases and the V segment lost 3 bases, leaving 4 bases of the junction unmatched. Germline V gene lookup returns CDR1 SGHTA and CDR2 FQGNSA. CDR3 length: 14 amino acids. The CDR3 is CASSFGSGGDTQYF. The CDR3 DNA follows: TGTGCCAGCAGCTTTGGTAGCGGGGGCGATACGCAGTATTTT.

V is TRBV18 and J is TRBJ1-5; the D gene is possibly TRBD1 (6 bases). CDR3 length equals 16 residues. V was shortened by 5 bases and J by 6 bases, with 20 bases between the two germline ends. Germline values: CDR1 KGHSH, CDR2 LQKENI. CDR3 in amino acids: CASSARDIAAGQPQHF. Written as DNA, the CDR3 is TGTGCCAGCTCAGCACGGGACATAGCAGCCGGTCAGCCCCAGCATTTT. The full variable domain, its missing parts supplied by reference TRBV18 and TRBJ1-5, is NAGVMQNPRHLVRRRGQEARLRCSPMKGHSHVYWYRQLPEEGLKFMVYLQKENIIDESGMPKERFSAEFPKEGPSILRIQQVVRGDSAAYFCASSARDIAAGQPQHFGDGTRLSIL.

This chain uses TRBV12-5 with TRBJ2-1; 9 bases agree with TRBD1. The CDR3 is made up of 14 amino acids. V dropped 5 bases and J dropped 7; count of bases not matched to a gene: 6. Germline values: CDR1 LGHNT, CDR2 FRNRAP. The CDR3 DNA reads TGTGCTAGTGGTCCCGGACAGGGGAGGAATGAGCAGTTCTTC. This translates into CASGPGQGRNEQFF.

Notes on this clone: This sample also contains other DNA sequences that code for the same CDR3. This chain joins TRBV5-5 and TRBJ1-2, with 7 positions matching TRBD1. CDR3 length: 13 amino acids. CDR1 and CDR2 from the germline V gene are SGHKS and YYEKEE (reference sequence). The V and J ends lost 0 bases and 12 bases, in that order; junction bases with no gene match: 8. In nucleotides, the CDR3 is TGTGCCAGCAGCTTGGAACCCCGGGACAGAAACACCTTC. It is translated as CASSLEPRDRNTF. Full variable domain (missing parts from reference TRBV5-5 and TRBJ1-2): DAGVTQSPTHLIKTRGQQVTLRCSPISGHKSVSWYQQVLGQGPQFIFQYYEKEERGRGNFPDRFSARQFPNYSSELNVNALLLGDSALYLCASSLEPRDRNTFGSGTRLTVV.

This clone was observed once. The V gene is TRBV6-6, the J gene TRBJ2-2; D possibly corresponds to TRBD1 (5 bases). The CDR3 is 14 amino acids. Germline assignment: CDR1 MNHNY and CDR2 SVGAGI (reference sequence). This CDR3 reads CGSDKGVGTGELFF. Written as DNA, the CDR3 is TGTGGTTCGGACAAAGGGGTGGGCACCGGGGAGCTGTTTTTT.

The J gene is TRBJ1-2, the V gene TRBV30; D ambiguous. The germline CDR1 and CDR2 sequences are GTSNPN and SVGIG (reference sequence). Trimming shortened V by 3 bases and J by 3 bases, and 11 bases separated the two germline ends. This CDR3 is built from 13 residues. The CDR3 here is CAWRVASYYGYTF. The CDR3 nucleotides read TGTGCCTGGAGGGTAGCCTCATACTATGGCTACACCTTC.

J is TRBJ1-1 and V is TRBV18; D ambiguous. V was pared by 6 bases and J by 0 bases, with 11 bases between. The germline CDR1 and CDR2 sequences are KGHSH and LQKENI. The CDR3 is 14 amino acids. The CDR3 is CASSTGLMNTEAFF. The CDR3 bases are TGTGCCAGCTCGACGGGTCTTATGAACACTGAAGCTTTCTTT.

The chain recombines TRBV7-9 with TRBJ1-2; possible D gene TRBD1, 6 bases. V lost 6 bases and J 4 bases, leaving 18 bases between the germline ends. Germline values: CDR1 SEHNR, CDR2 FQNEAQ (reference sequence). CDR3 size: 15 residues. The CDR3 DNA is TGTGCCAGCAGTCGGAGTGCACAGGGCCCCTATGGCTACACCTTC. Amino acid sequence: CASSRSAQGPYGYTF.

The genes are TRBV29-1 and TRBJ1-4, with D possibly being TRBD1 (6 bases). The ends were cut back, 4 bases at V and 4 bases at J, with 16 bases in the middle. There are 15 residues in the CDR3. Germline lookup yields CDR1 SQVTM and CDR2 ANQGSEA. The DNA for the CDR3 is TGCAGCGTTGGGACAGCCCAGACCAATAATGAAAAACTGTTTTTT. Amino acid sequence: CSVGTAQTNNEKLFF.

V and J are TRBV7-6 and TRBJ2-1; no reliable D call. The CDR3 contains 12 residues. Germline CDR1 and CDR2: SGHVS and FNYEAQ. Trimming removed 4 bases from V and 9 bases from J, with 10 bases in between. CDR3 region: CASSSRHGEQFF. DNA for the CDR3: TGTGCCAGCAGCTCTAGGCACGGTGAGCAGTTCTTC.

Only one count was recorded for this clone. The V call is TRBV5-1, the J call TRBJ2-7; possibly TRBD2 for D (6 bases). CDR1 SGHRS and CDR2 YFSETQ come from the germline V gene. The V end was cut by 0 bases, the J end by 4 bases, with 11 bases between. The CDR3 is 14 amino acids. CDR3 protein: CASSLVPGGYEQYF. CDR3 bases: TGCGCCAGCAGCTTGGTGCCCGGAGGGTACGAGCAGTACTTC.